The 25 T cell receptor beta chains below come from one sample, sequenced in a study of graft-versus-host responses after intestinal transplantation. Generated by immunoSEQ multiplex PCR, the TCRdb table keeps only in-frame clones and is missing some. The repertoire holds 50,000 or so clones, with 80% to 95% as singletons. Sequencing used PBMCs, obtained about 800 days after a first intestinal transplant, on the day of a second. All receptors come from a human patient who received an intestinal transplant, so some T cells may come from the graft donor.

Remarks on this clone: Other DNA sequences from this sample encode an identical CDR3 as well. The chain recombines TRBV9 with TRBJ2-2, with D possibly matching TRBD2 (5 bases). The germline V gene encodes CDR1 SGDLS and CDR2 YYNGEE. Trimming took off 2 bases at V and 7 bases at J, with 6 bases between the two ends. The CDR3 contains 12 residues. The CDR3 reads CASSVGSGELFF. The CDR3 bases are TGTGCCAGCAGCGTTGGGAGCGGGGAGCTGTTTTTT.

The sample holds a few counts of this clone. The J gene is TRBJ2-2, the V gene TRBV5-6, with 8 positions matching TRBD1. Germline assignment: CDR1 SGHDT and CDR2 YYEEEE. There are 16 residues in the CDR3. With 1 base clipped from V and 6 bases from J, the junction kept 8 bases outside the gene matches. The CDR3 region is CASSLNRGKRSGELFF. DNA of the CDR3: TGTGCCAGCAGCTTGAACAGGGGGAAGCGGTCCGGGGAGCTGTTTTTT.

The J gene is TRBJ2-7, the V gene TRBV30; D not certain. CDR1 is GTSNPN and CDR2 is SVGIG in the germline V gene (reference sequence). The CDR3 length is 12 residues. V lost 5 bases and J lost 5, with 13 bases in between. The CDR3 sequence: CAWRFSWNEQYF. In DNA, the CDR3 is TGTGCCTGGCGGTTTTCTTGGAACGAGCAGTACTTC.

This clone was detected once. As DNA, the CDR3 is TGTGCCAGCAGCGATCGTTCTCTCACCTCCTACAATGAGCAGTTCTTC. Protein: CASSDRSLTSYNEQFF. This chain connects TRBV11-2 to TRBJ2-1; D uncertain. The germline CDR1 and CDR2 sequences are SGHAT and FQNNGV. The CDR3 runs to 16 residues. Deletions cut 5 bases from V and 0 bases from J, with 14 bases between. Full variable domain (outside the CDR3, taken from reference TRBV11-2 and TRBJ2-1): EAGVAQSPRYKIIEKRQSVAFWCNPISGHATLYWYQQILGQGPKLLIQFQNNGVVDDSQLPKDRFSAERLKGVDSTLKIQPAKLEDSAVYLCASSDRSLTSYNEQFFGPGTRLTVL.

V gene TRBV29-1 combines with J gene TRBJ2-1; D not resolved. V lost 3 bases to trimming and J lost 4 bases, with 13 bases between them. The germline gives CDR1 SQVTM, CDR2 ANQGSEA. The CDR3 contains 14 residues. CDR3 DNA: TGCAGCGTTGAGCCCCGGACGAATTACAATGAGCAGTTCTTC. Translating it yields CSVEPRTNYNEQFF.

This clone was detected only once. The chain employs TRBV18 and TRBJ1-1, with D tentatively TRBD1 (6 bases). V gave up 4 bases and J gave up 7 bases, with 10 bases separating them. The CDR3 totals 12 residues. The germline CDR1 and CDR2 sequences are KGHSH and LQKENI. The DNA of the CDR3 is TGTGCCAGCTCACTTGACAGGTATGAAGCTTTCTTT. Translated, it gives CASSLDRYEAFF.

The CDR3 sequence is CSVDDNGYTF. In nucleotides, the CDR3 is TGCAGCGTTGACGACAACGGCTACACCTTC. This rearrangement joins TRBV29-1 to TRBJ1-2, with D unclear. From germline, CDR1 is SQVTM and CDR2 ANQGSEA. Trimming cost V 3 bases and J 8 bases, with 7 bases left between them. The CDR3 has 10 amino acids.

Remarks on this clone: Other DNA sequences from this sample encode an identical CDR3 as well. V is TRBV7-9 and J is TRBJ1-2, with D possibly TRBD1 on 5 matching bases. CDR1 is SEHNR and CDR2 is FQNEAQ in the germline V gene (reference sequence). V dropped 3 bases and J dropped 4 bases, with 9 bases sitting between them. The CDR3 totals 13 residues. The CDR3 DNA reads as TGTGCCAGCAGCTTGGCAGGGAGCTATGGCTACACCTTC. This codes for CASSLAGSYGYTF.

V gene TRBV6-1 combines with J gene TRBJ1-4, with TRBD1 matching 8 bases. CDR1 MNHNS and CDR2 SASEGT come from the germline V gene. CDR3 length: 15 amino acids. Trimming took 6 bases from V and 8 from J; bases not matched to a gene: 11. The CDR3 region has the DNA TGTGCCAGCAGGACCGGACAGGGAGGAGTAGAAAAACTGTTTTTT. Amino acid sequence: CASRTGQGGVEKLFF.

The V and J genes are TRBV14 and TRBJ2-7; 8 bases are a match to TRBD1. Trimming at V came to 4 bases and at J to 2 bases, leaving 4 bases not matched to a gene. Germline V lookup: CDR1 SGHDN, CDR2 FVKESK. This CDR3 is built from 14 residues. CDR3 sequence reads: CASSPWTGPYEQYF. The CDR3 nucleotides read TGTGCCAGCAGCCCATGGACAGGGCCCTACGAGCAGTACTTC. Filled out from reference TRBV14 and TRBJ2-7, the complete variable domain reads EAGVTQFPSHSVIEKGQTVTLRCDPISGHDNLYWYRRVMGKEIKFLLHFVKESKQDESGMPNNRFLAERTGGTYSTLKVQPAELEDSGVYFCASSPWTGPYEQYFGPGTRLTVT.

V and J are TRBV5-1 and TRBJ2-7; 8 bases are a match to TRBD2. This CDR3 is built from 14 residues. Germline lookup yields CDR1 SGHRS and CDR2 YFSETQ. The V and J ends lost 5 bases and 2 bases, in that order; junction bases with no gene match: 6. As DNA, the CDR3 is TGCGCCAGCAGAACGAGCGGGAGAGCCTACGAGCAGTACTTC. Its protein product is CASRTSGRAYEQYF. The full variable domain, with the rest looked up from reference TRBV5-1 and TRBJ2-7, is KAGVTQTPRYLIKTRGQQVTLSCSPISGHRSVSWYQQTPGQGLQFLFEYFSETQRNKGNFPGRFSGRQFSNSRSEMNVSTLELGDSALYLCASRTSGRAYEQYFGPGTRLTVT.

The V gene is TRBV19, the J gene TRBJ2-7; 13 nucleotides match TRBD2. Per the germline V gene, CDR1 is LNHDA and CDR2 is SQIVND (reference sequence). The CDR3 has 15 amino acids. With V trimmed by 3 bases and J by 4 bases, 3 bases remained unmatched. This CDR3 is CASSMGTSGTYEQYF. The CDR3 DNA reads TGTGCCAGTAGTATGGGGACTAGCGGGACTTACGAGCAGTACTTC. The full variable domain, rest sourced from reference TRBV19 and TRBJ2-7, is DGGITQSPKYLFRKEGQNVTLSCEQNLNHDAMYWYRQDPGQGLRLIYYSQIVNDFQKGDIAEGYSVSREKKESFPLTVTSAQKNPTAFYLCASSMGTSGTYEQYFGPGTRLTVT.

The V call is TRBV18, the J call TRBJ2-7, with D perhaps matching TRBD2 (6 bases). CDR1 is KGHSH and CDR2 is LQKENI in the germline V gene. The V gene lost 5 bases and the J gene lost 0 bases, with 14 bases spanning the gap. The CDR3 has 15 amino acids. The CDR3 coding sequence is TGTGCCAGCTCAGTAGTTCCTAGCGACTCCTACGAGCAGTACTTC. The encoded protein is CASSVVPSDSYEQYF.

V and J are TRBV14 and TRBJ1-2, with 7 bases lining up with TRBD1. This CDR3 spans 14 amino acids. Germline CDR1 SGHDN, CDR2 FVKESK. Germline trimming cut 4 bases from V and 3 bases from J; bases unmatched to any gene: 5. The CDR3 nucleotides read TGTGCCAGCAGCCCTAAACAGGGGCACTATGGCTACACCTTC. It is translated as CASSPKQGHYGYTF.

This chain uses TRBV28 with TRBJ2-7, with 7 bases that match TRBD1. V lost 5 bases, J lost 1 base, and 14 bases stayed unmatched. Germline lookup yields CDR1 MDHEN and CDR2 SYDVKM. This CDR3 is built from 17 residues. CDR3 sequence reads: CASSPPLGTAASYEQYF. CDR3 DNA sequence: TGTGCCAGCAGTCCCCCACTCGGGACAGCTGCTTCCTACGAGCAGTACTTC.

The chain is built from TRBV6-1 and TRBJ2-7, with D unresolved. Germline V gene sequence: CDR1 MNHNS, CDR2 SASEGT. V lost 2 bases, J lost 3 bases, and 11 bases lay in between. The CDR3 sequence is 14 residues long. As DNA, the CDR3 is TGTGCCAGCAGTGAAAGGTACAGTGGCTACGAGCAGTACTTC. It translates to CASSERYSGYEQYF.

The chain recombines TRBV30 with TRBJ1-2; D gene unclear. Trimming took off 4 bases at V and 4 bases at J, with 13 bases between the two ends. This CDR3 is 13 amino acids long. Germline-derived CDR1 and CDR2 are GTSNPN and SVGIG (reference sequence). This CDR3 reads CAWMEESFYGYTF. The CDR3 coding sequence is TGTGCCTGGATGGAAGAATCATTCTATGGCTACACCTTC.

This chain joins TRBV2 and TRBJ2-1, with 11 bases that match TRBD2. This CDR3 is built from 16 residues. The germline gives CDR1 SNHLY, CDR2 FYNNEI. Losses at the gene ends were 5 bases for V and 2 bases for J; bases not matched to a gene: 5. The CDR3 bases are TGTGCCAGCAGTTCGGGACTAGCGGCCCCCTACAATGAGCAGTTCTTC. Amino acids: CASSSGLAAPYNEQFF.

The V and J genes are TRBV5-1 and TRBJ2-1; D gene uncertain. Germline CDR1 SGHRS, CDR2 YFSETQ. V lost 3 bases to trimming and J lost 4 bases, with 5 bases between them. The CDR3 runs 12 residues. The CDR3 nucleotides read TGCGCCAGCAGCTCTCCTTACAATGAGCAGTTCTTC. Amino acids: CASSSPYNEQFF.

This chain joins TRBV7-6 and TRBJ1-4, with a possible D match to TRBD1 (6 bases). V lost 2 bases and J lost 5, with 12 bases in between. Germline CDR1 and CDR2: SGHVS and FNYEAQ. There are 15 residues in the CDR3. CDR3 nucleotides: TGTGCCAGCAGCTTACCCAGGGGTAGAAATGAAAAACTGTTTTTT. This gives the protein CASSLPRGRNEKLFF.

This clone was counted a few times. This sequence is one base from a far larger clone and is likely a read error. This chain links TRBV4-2 with TRBJ2-1, with 11 bases aligning to TRBD2. This CDR3 is built from 15 residues. Germline CDR1 is LGHNA and CDR2 is YNFKEQ. DNA of the CDR3: TGTGCCACCAGCCAAGATAGCGGGGGGGCCAATGAGCAGTTCTTC. Translated: CATSQDSGGANEQFF.

The chain is built from TRBV18 and TRBJ2-1; 10 bases map to TRBD2. With V trimmed by 2 bases and J by 10 bases, 8 bases remained unmatched. Germline lookup yields CDR1 KGHSH and CDR2 LQKENI. The CDR3 consists of 15 residues. CDR3 amino acids: CASSPAAGGVWEQFF. CDR3 DNA: TGTGCCAGCTCACCAGCAGCGGGAGGGGTTTGGGAGCAGTTCTTC.

This clone has just one count. The chain carries TRBV19 and TRBJ2-1; TRBD1 matches 7 bases. Germline V lookup: CDR1 LNHDA, CDR2 SQIVND (reference sequence). V lost 3 bases to trimming and J lost 2 bases; unmatched junction nucleotides: 10. The CDR3 extends over 17 amino acids. CDR3 protein: CASSIQGEWAPYNEQFF. CDR3 coding DNA: TGTGCCAGTAGTATTCAGGGGGAGTGGGCCCCCTACAATGAGCAGTTCTTC.

This clone has just a few counts. The rearrangement links TRBV19 to TRBJ2-7; weak D call: TRBD1 (6 bases). Looked up from germline, CDR1 is LNHDA and CDR2 is SQIVND (reference sequence). The CDR3 spans 15 residues. The V end was cut by 2 bases, the J end by 2 bases, with 13 bases between. The CDR3 reads CASSIPLQGTYEQYF. The CDR3, as DNA: TGTGCCAGTAGTATACCTCTACAGGGCACCTACGAGCAGTACTTC.

This chain links TRBV19 with TRBJ1-1; 7 bases are shared with TRBD1. CDR3 length: 13 amino acids. Germline lookup yields CDR1 LNHDA and CDR2 SQIVND (reference sequence). V dropped 3 bases and J dropped 5; count of bases not matched to a gene: 3. CDR3: CASSMDRWTEAFF. DNA for the CDR3: TGTGCCAGTAGTATGGACAGGTGGACTGAAGCTTTCTTT.